The sequence of this T cell receptor beta chain was determined in a study of blood T cell repertoires in COVID-19. V gave up 4 bases and J gave up 2 bases; unmatched junction bases: 8. The CDR3 spans 15 residues. CDR1 is SGHNT, CDR2 YYREEE, per germline (reference sequence). TCRdb's table, derived via immunoSEQ multiplex PCR, lists solely in-frame clones and lacks some. The sample contains tens of thousands of clones, about 92% of which appear only once. The sequence was collected from a man over 45 with COVID-19, enrolled during active disease. The chain employs TRBV5-4 and TRBJ1-2; 7 bases map to TRBD1. Sequencing was carried out using peripheral blood. CDR3 DNA sequence: TGTGCCAGCAGCGCGATGGGACAGCGGAACTATGGCTACACCTTC. It is translated as CASSAMGQRNYGYTF.